This T cell receptor (beta chain) was identified in a study of neurological immune-mediated disorders. Points from the study as a whole: While HTLV-1-associated myelopathy showed the greatest TCR clonal expansion, multiple sclerosis showed the least, falling below healthy controls.

Time point meaning: technical triplicate 3. As regards this clonotype: Its target is unknown.

TCRdb called the 5' RACE reads again in MiXCR, with one record for every CDR3 protein. Of about 45,000 distinct CDR3 sequences in the sample, 20% to 25% were seen once. Per the germline V gene, CDR1 is SGHKS and CDR2 is YYEKEE (reference sequence). V gave up 0 bases and J gave up 2 bases, with 11 bases separating them. The CDR3 consists of 15 residues. The gene calls are TRBV5-5 and TRBJ2-5; D might be TRBD2 (5 bases). The TCR comes from a man aged 55 to 70 with HTLV-1-associated myelopathy (HAM/TSP). The sample consisted of PBMCs. The CDR3 DNA sequence: TGTGCCAGCAGCTTGGGAGAGGGCAGGCAAGAGACCCAGTACTTC. Amino acids: CASSLGEGRQETQYF.